These 23 T cell receptor beta chains came from one sample sequenced in a study of regulatory T cells in long-lasting Graves disease. The time point was: persistent/refractory GD, antithyroid drugs over 5 years with positive TRAb. The TCR library was prepared using RNA isolated from PBMCs. Construction of TCR beta libraries relied on iRepertoire HTBI primers and on Arm-PCR targeting CDR3 regions. From the multiplex PCR reads, TCRdb called clonotypes with MiXCR, one entry per CDR3 protein. The sample lists 450,000 or so distinct CDR3 sequences; about 20% were seen once. The sample consisted of peripheral blood mononuclear cells (PBMCs), taken when the disease was refractory, from a patient treated with antithyroid drugs. Every receptor here comes from a female donor with Graves disease.

This chain connects TRBV5-1 to TRBJ2-7; TRBD2 might be the D (6 bases). This CDR3 contains 15 residues. The V end was cut by 2 bases, the J end by 0 bases, with 12 bases between. Germline values: CDR1 SGHRS, CDR2 YFSETQ. The CDR3: CASSFRDFLSYEQYF. In DNA, the CDR3 is TGCGCCAGCAGCTTCCGGGACTTCCTCTCCTACGAGCAGTACTTC.

This clonotype turned up a few times. One end of the junction fails to match germline, which may point to a read error. V usage is TRBV2 and J usage is TRBJ2-2; 7 bases map to TRBD1. From germline, CDR1 is SNHLY and CDR2 FYNNEI. CDR3 length: 14 amino acids. In nucleotides, the CDR3 is TGTGCCGGCAGGACAGGTTCGAACACCGGGGAGCTGTTTTTT. It codes for CAGRTGSNTGELFF.

This clonotype was recorded many times. The chain is built from TRBV28 and TRBJ1-2; no clear D. V lost 8 bases and J 6 bases, leaving 16 bases between the germline ends. This CDR3 has 13 amino acids. Germline CDR1 MDHEN, CDR2 SYDVKM. CDR3 protein: CASSLGFGNGYTF. In DNA, the CDR3 is TGTGCCAGCTCTTTAGGGTTCGGAAATGGCTACACCTTC.

The chain uses TRBV14 and TRBJ1-1; D gene uncertain. The CDR3 runs to 13 residues. Germline CDR1 and CDR2: SGHDN and FVKESK. The V and J ends lost 4 bases and 6 bases respectively, with 12 bases between them. This CDR3 is CASSPTRISEAFF. The CDR3 DNA reads as TGTGCCAGCAGCCCAACCCGGATTTCTGAAGCTTTCTTT.

This clonotype was picked up a small number of times. The V and J genes are TRBV6-2 or TRBV6-3 and TRBJ2-7, with a possible D match to TRBD2 (5 bases). The CDR3 extends over 14 amino acids. Between the trimmed V and J ends, which lost 6 bases and 0 bases, there was a span of 12 bases. CDR1 is MNHEY and CDR2 is SVGEGT in the germline V gene. Here the CDR3 reads CASRGRGSSYEQYF. The CDR3 nucleotides read TGTGCCAGCAGAGGCCGGGGAAGCTCCTACGAGCAGTACTTC.

This clonotype was recorded a few times. This chain connects TRBV9 to TRBJ2-5; D ambiguous. CDR3 length: 12 amino acids. The germline CDR1 and CDR2 sequences are SGDLS and YYNGEE. Trimming stripped 4 bases from V and 7 bases from J, with 11 bases between. The CDR3 reads CASSSEWGTQYF. The CDR3 region has the DNA TGTGCCAGCAGCTCGGAGTGGGGGACCCAGTACTTC.

This clonotype has a count of ten or more. The chain has TRBV12-3 or TRBV12-4 and TRBJ2-2; a possible D gene is TRBD1 (5 bases). Trimming left V 6 bases short and J 1 base short, with 12 bases between. This CDR3 region has 15 residues. CDR3 sequence reads: CASSRDRENTGELFF. CDR3 DNA: TGTGCCAGCAGCCGCGACAGAGAGAACACCGGGGAGCTGTTTTTT.

A word on this clonotype: One end of the junction fails to match germline, which may point to a read error. The chain couples TRBV2 to TRBJ2-5, with 9 bases aligning to TRBD1. Germline V lookup: CDR1 SNHLY, CDR2 FYNNEI. The CDR3 extends over 12 amino acids. The CDR3 DNA follows: TGTGCCAGCAGTGAAGCGCGGACAGGGGAGCGCTTC. This sequence encodes CASSEARTGERF.

J is TRBJ2-6 and V is TRBV13, with D hard to call. Looked up from germline, CDR1 is PRHDT and CDR2 is FYEKMQ (reference sequence). Trimming removed 7 bases from V and 0 bases from J, with 7 bases in between. The CDR3 runs 14 residues. As DNA, the CDR3 is TGTGCCAGCAAAAAAAGCTCTGGGGCCAACGTCCTGACTTTC. This sequence encodes CASKKSSGANVLTF.

This sequence joins TRBV19 and TRBJ1-1; D possibly corresponds to TRBD1 (5 bases). Germline-derived CDR1 and CDR2 are LNHDA and SQIVND (reference sequence). CDR3 length: 16 amino acids. V lost 5 bases to trimming and J lost 1 base, with 17 bases between them. The CDR3 reads CASSLPGGSQNTEAFF. Here the CDR3 DNA reads TGTGCCAGTAGTCTCCCCGGGGGGTCCCAGAACACTGAAGCTTTCTTT. The variable domain in full, completed from reference TRBV19 and TRBJ1-1, reads DGGITQSPKYLFRKEGQNVTLSCEQNLNHDAMYWYRQDPGQGLRLIYYSQIVNDFQKGDIAEGYSVSREKKESFPLTVTSAQKNPTAFYLCASSLPGGSQNTEAFFGQGTRLTVV.

The gene calls are TRBV6-5 and TRBJ1-5; D not resolved. Germline V CDR1 and CDR2: MNHEY, SVGAGI. The V gene lost 0 bases and the J gene lost 2 bases, with 11 bases spanning the gap. The CDR3 is 16 residues long. CDR3 nucleotides: TGTGCCAGCAGTTACTCGTCCGTCCCCGGCAATCAGCCCCAGCATTTT. Its protein product is CASSYSSVPGNQPQHF.

The rearrangement joins TRBV19 to TRBJ1-1; 10 nucleotides line up with TRBD1. Germline V gene data show CDR1 as LNHDA and CDR2 as SQIVND (reference sequence). This CDR3 has 16 amino acids. Trimming removed 3 bases from V and 5 bases from J; junction bases left unmatched: 9. CDR3: CASSIPWTGGRTEAFF. DNA for the CDR3: TGTGCCAGTAGTATCCCGTGGACAGGGGGTAGGACTGAAGCTTTCTTT.

This clonotype was counted a single time. The chain employs TRBV6-5 and TRBJ2-2; 10 bases align to TRBD1. Germline CDR1 and CDR2: MNHEY and SVGAGI. The CDR3 runs to 16 residues. V was clipped by 5 bases and J by 3 bases; unmatched bases: 6. CDR3 DNA: TGTGCCAGCAGTCCCCGGGACAGGGGATACACCGGGGAGCTGTTTTTT. This translates into CASSPRDRGYTGELFF.

This clonotype was seen repeatedly, ten times or more. The chain links TRBV28 to TRBJ2-2; D gene ambiguous. The CDR3 is 12 amino acids. Germline loops: CDR1 MDHEN, CDR2 SYDVKM. Trimming stripped 3 bases from V and 6 bases from J, with 5 bases between. The CDR3 here is CASSFYPGELFF. CDR3 coding DNA: TGTGCCAGCAGTTTTTATCCCGGGGAGCTGTTTTTT.

This clonotype was observed a handful of times. The rearrangement uses TRBV27 and TRBJ1-1, with TRBD1 as a possible D gene (5 bases). CDR3 length: 15 residues. From germline, CDR1 is MNHEY and CDR2 SMNVEV (reference sequence). Trimming removed 0 bases from V and 4 bases from J, with 12 bases in between. CDR3: CASSLSTSGGTEAFF. The CDR3 DNA reads as TGTGCCAGCAGTTTATCGACCTCCGGGGGCACTGAAGCTTTCTTT.

This clonotype was counted a few times. This chain connects TRBV11-2 to TRBJ2-1; 11 positions match TRBD2. The CDR3 totals 17 residues. CDR1 is SGHAT and CDR2 is FQNNGV in the germline V gene. V lost 8 bases, J lost 11 bases, and 20 bases stayed unmatched. In DNA, the CDR3 is TGTGCCAGCGCCACCCCGGCCGGCAGACTAGCGGGGACCAAGCAGTTCTTC. This encodes CASATPAGRLAGTKQFF.

This clonotype has a handful of counts. The J gene is TRBJ2-7, the V gene TRBV29-1; 7 bases map to TRBD1. J was trimmed by 7 bases and V by 2 bases; bases with no gene match: 14. Germline values: CDR1 SQVTM, CDR2 ANQGSEA. This CDR3 has 15 residues. In DNA, the CDR3 is TGCAGCGTTGAAACCCGGGACAGCGCCCCTGGTGAGCAGTACTTC. It codes for CSVETRDSAPGEQYF.

This clonotype was seen repeatedly, ten times or more. The chain couples TRBV12-3 or TRBV12-4 to TRBJ2-7, with D uncertain. The CDR3 loop spans 13 amino acids. Trimming took 8 bases from V and 6 from J, leaving 17 bases between them. The CDR3 is CASRAYVQPEQYF. CDR3 nucleotide sequence: TGTGCCAGCCGGGCCTACGTTCAACCCGAGCAGTACTTC.

This clonotype was recorded at least ten times. The chain is built from TRBV11-1 and TRBJ1-2, with unresolved D. Between the trimmed V and J ends, which lost 4 bases and 8 bases, there was a span of 11 bases. Germline values: CDR1 SGHAT, CDR2 FQDESV (reference sequence). This CDR3 comprises 12 residues. The CDR3 nucleotides read TGTGCCAGCAGCTCCGGAAGGAGAGGCTACACCTTC. This sequence encodes CASSSGRRGYTF.

V gene TRBV13 combines with J gene TRBJ2-2, with D possibly being TRBD1 (5 bases). Germline loops: CDR1 PRHDT, CDR2 FYEKMQ (reference sequence). V gave up 8 bases and J gave up 2 bases, with 18 bases separating them. The CDR3 is 16 residues long. DNA for the CDR3: TGTGCCAGCTCCCACGGGCAGACAGATAACACCGGGGAGCTGTTTTTT. It codes for CASSHGQTDNTGELFF. Using reference TRBV13 and TRBJ2-2 for the parts outside the CDR3, the full variable domain is AAGVIQSPRHLIKEKRETATLKCYPIPRHDTVYWYQQGPGQDPQFLISFYEKMQSDKGSIPDRFSAQQFSDYHSELNMSSLELGDSALYFCASSHGQTDNTGELFFGEGSRLTVL.

The V and J genes are TRBV12-3 or TRBV12-4 and TRBJ2-5; 7 nucleotides line up with TRBD1. The DNA end is more similar to TRBJ2-1, so the J call may be wrong. This CDR3 contains 16 residues. This chain's CDR3 is CASSTHDLRDREEQFF. In nucleotides, the CDR3 is TGTGCCAGCAGTACACACGATCTACGCGACAGGGAAGAGCAGTTCTTC.

A few counts support this clonotype. The genes are TRBV6-5 and TRBJ2-4; D possibly matches TRBD1 or TRBD2 (5 bases each). V lost 2 bases to trimming and J lost 0 bases, with 23 bases between them. CDR3 length: 20 residues. CDR1 and CDR2 from the germline V gene are MNHEY and SVGAGI. The CDR3, as DNA: TGTGCCAGCAGTTACCCACGGGACCGCGCAATACTACTAGCCAAAAACATTCAGTACTTC. Encoded protein: CASSYPRDRAILLAKNIQYF.

The rearrangement uses TRBV7-6 and TRBJ1-6; D is possibly TRBD1 (5 bases). Trimming left V 4 bases short and J 10 bases short, with 17 bases between. This CDR3 has 15 amino acids. Germline V CDR1 and CDR2: SGHVS, FNYEAQ. CDR3 protein: CASSSEAGWYSPLHF. DNA for the CDR3: TGTGCCAGCAGCTCAGAGGCAGGGTGGTACTCACCCCTCCACTTT.